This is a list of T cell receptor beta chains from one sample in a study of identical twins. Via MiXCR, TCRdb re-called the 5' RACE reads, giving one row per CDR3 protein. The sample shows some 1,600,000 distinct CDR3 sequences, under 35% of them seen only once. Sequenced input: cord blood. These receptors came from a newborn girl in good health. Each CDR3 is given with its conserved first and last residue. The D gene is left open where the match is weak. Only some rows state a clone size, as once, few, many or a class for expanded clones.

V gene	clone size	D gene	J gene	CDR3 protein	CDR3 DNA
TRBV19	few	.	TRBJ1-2	CASSPRRYGYTF	TGTGCCAGTAGTCCACGGAGATATGGCTACACCTTC
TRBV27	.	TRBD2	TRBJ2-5	CASSSPLAGYVNEQYF	TGTGCCAGCAGTTCCCCACTAGCGGGGTACGTCAATGAGCAGTACTTC
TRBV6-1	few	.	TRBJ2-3	CASGGRPVPADTQYF	TGTGCCAGCGGGGGGCGGCCAGTCCCTGCAGATACGCAGTATTTT
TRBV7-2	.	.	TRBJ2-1	CASSLAHFNEQFF	TGTGCCAGCAGCTTAGCCCATTTTAATGAGCAGTTCTTC
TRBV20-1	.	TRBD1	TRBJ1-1	CSATIGQVGTEAFF	TGCAGTGCTACCATCGGACAGGTTGGGACTGAAGCTTTCTTT
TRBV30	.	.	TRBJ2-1	CAWNPTPYNEQFF	TGTGCCTGGAATCCGACCCCCTACAATGAGCAGTTCTTC
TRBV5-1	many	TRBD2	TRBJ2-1	CASSLAGGANEQFF	TGTGCCAGCAGTTTAGCGGGAGGGGCCAATGAGCAGTTCTTC
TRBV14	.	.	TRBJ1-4	CASSQGHLGETNEKLFF	TGTGCCAGCAGCCAAGGCCACCTAGGGGAAACTAATGAAAAACTGTTTTTT
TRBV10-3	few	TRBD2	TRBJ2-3	CAISERSSGGTDTQYF	TGTGCCATCAGTGAGCGGTCTAGCGGGGGCACAGATACGCAGTATTTT
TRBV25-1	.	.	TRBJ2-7	CASSEIPNYEQYF	TGTGCCAGCAGTGAAATACCCAACTACGAGCAGTACTTC
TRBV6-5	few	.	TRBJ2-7	CASSYSSGGVGEQYF	TGTGCCAGCAGTTACTCGTCCGGGGGAGTGGGCGAGCAGTACTTC
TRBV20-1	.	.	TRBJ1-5	CSAPNRDGSNQPQHF	TGCAGTGCACCAAACCGGGACGGTAGCAATCAGCCCCAGCATTTT
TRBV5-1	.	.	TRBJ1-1	CASSLNQGHTEAFF	TGCGCCAGCAGCTTAAATCAGGGTCACACTGAAGCTTTCTTT
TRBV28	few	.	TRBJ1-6	CASSLMDNNSPLHF	TGTGCCAGCAGTTTAATGGACAATAATTCACCCCTCCACTTT
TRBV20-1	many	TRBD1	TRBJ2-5	CSARDPQRTGKETQYF	TGCAGTGCTAGAGATCCCCAACGGACAGGGAAGGAGACCCAGTACTTC
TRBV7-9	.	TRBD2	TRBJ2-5	CASSLELAGVQETQYF	TGTGCCAGCAGCTTAGAACTAGCGGGGGTCCAAGAGACCCAGTACTTC
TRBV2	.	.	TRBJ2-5	CASSVQGLKETQYF	TGTGCCAGCAGTGTACAGGGATTGAAGGAGACCCAGTACTTC
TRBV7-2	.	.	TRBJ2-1	CASSFGQLRFGPNYNEQFF	TGTGCCAGCAGCTTTGGACAGCTCCGGTTCGGACCAAATTACAATGAGCAGTTCTTC
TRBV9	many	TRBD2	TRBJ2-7	CASSVGLAGTYEQYF	TGTGCCAGCAGCGTAGGACTAGCGGGAACCTACGAGCAGTACTTC
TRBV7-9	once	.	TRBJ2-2	CASTPGANTGELFF	TGTGCCTCCACTCCCGGGGCCAACACCGGGGAGCTGTTTTTT
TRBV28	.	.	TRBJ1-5	CASSSVRQPQHF	TGTGCCAGCAGTTCGGTGCGTCAGCCCCAGCATTTT
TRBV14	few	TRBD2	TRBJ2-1	CASSQDFTSGGWNEQFF	TGTGCCAGCAGCCAAGATTTCACTAGCGGAGGGTGGAATGAGCAGTTCTTC
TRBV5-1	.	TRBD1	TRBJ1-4	CASSRIGTGGEKLFF	TGCGCCAGCAGCAGGATAGGGACAGGGGGCGAAAAACTGTTTTTT
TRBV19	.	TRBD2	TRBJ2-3	CASSIGGGRSDTQYF	TGTGCCAGTAGTATAGGAGGCGGGAGGAGTGATACGCAGTATTTT
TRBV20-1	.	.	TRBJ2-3	CSAANTGLITDTQYF	TGCAGTGCCGCAAACACGGGACTTATAACAGATACGCAGTATTTT
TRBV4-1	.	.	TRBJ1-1	CASSQWAGVNTEAFF	TGCGCCAGCAGCCAATGGGCCGGGGTGAACACTGAAGCTTTCTTT
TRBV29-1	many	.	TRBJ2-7	CSAVLRGTYEQYF	TGCAGCGCTGTCCTACGGGGGACCTACGAGCAGTACTTC
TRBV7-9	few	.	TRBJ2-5	CASSHPTKQETQYF	TGTGCCAGCAGCCACCCGACTAAACAAGAGACCCAGTACTTC
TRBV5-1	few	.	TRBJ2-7	CASSYVNNEQYF	TGCGCCAGCAGCTACGTAAACAATGAGCAGTACTTC
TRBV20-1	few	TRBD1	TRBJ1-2	CSARGLTGGGYGYTF	TGCAGTGCTAGAGGGCTGACAGGGGGCGGCTATGGCTACACCTTC
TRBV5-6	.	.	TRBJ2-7	CASSLGQASYNEQYF	TGTGCCAGCAGCTTGGGCCAAGCCTCCTACAATGAGCAGTACTTC
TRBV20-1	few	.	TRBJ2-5	CSARLGRRLPETQYF	TGCAGTGCCCGCCTTGGGCGCCGATTGCCAGAGACCCAGTACTTC
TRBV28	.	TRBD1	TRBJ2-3	CASSPAPQGIDTQYF	TGTGCCAGCAGTCCCGCCCCACAGGGGATTGATACGCAGTATTTT
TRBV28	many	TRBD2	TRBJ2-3	CASSGTVAGDSSDTQYF	TGTGCCAGCAGTGGAACTGTAGCGGGAGATAGTTCAGATACGCAGTATTTT
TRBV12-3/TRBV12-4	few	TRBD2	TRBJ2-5	CASSLVSSGRAGVLEQYF	TGTGCCAGCAGTTTAGTTTCTAGCGGGAGGGCCGGAGTATTGGAGCAGTACTTC
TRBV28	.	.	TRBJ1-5	CASGWDQPQHF	TGTGCCAGCGGCTGGGATCAGCCCCAGCATTTT
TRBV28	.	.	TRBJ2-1	CASSSTTVYRLSSYNEQFF	TGTGCCAGCAGTTCAACGACAGTTTACAGGCTAAGCTCCTACAATGAGCAGTTCTTC
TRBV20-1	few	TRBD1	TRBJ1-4	CSAPTGGEEKLFF	TGCAGTGCGCCGACAGGGGGAGAGGAAAAACTGTTTTTT
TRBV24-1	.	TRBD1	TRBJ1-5	CATSEGTGGNQPQHF	TGTGCCACCAGTGAGGGGACAGGGGGAAATCAGCCCCAGCATTTT
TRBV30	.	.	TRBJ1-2	CAWSWGGGYTF	TGTGCCTGGAGTTGGGGCGGAGGCTACACCTTC
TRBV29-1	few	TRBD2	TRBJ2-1	CSVDRGLAGGEQFF	TGCAGCGTTGATCGGGGACTAGCGGGAGGTGAGCAGTTCTTC
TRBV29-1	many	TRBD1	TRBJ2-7	CSVQPRTGYEQYF	TGCAGCGTTCAACCTAGGACAGGGTACGAGCAGTACTTC